This passage covers 16 T cell receptor beta chains from one sample sequenced in a study of tumor and adjacent non-tumor tissue in lung cancer. Three rounds of nested PCR, following a modified ARM-PCR protocol, produced the TCRbeta library. TCRdb reanalysed the multiplex PCR reads using MiXCR and keeps one entry per CDR3 protein. The sample contains about 60,000 distinct CDR3 sequences, about 63% of which appear only once. RNA was extracted from bulk tissue without any cell sorting. Distant lung tissue was collected more than 3 cm away from the tumor edge. What was sequenced was distant non-tumor lung tissue. These receptors were taken from a man between 70 and 80 years old with non-small cell lung cancer.

Only a few counts were recorded for this clonotype. The rearrangement joins TRBV6-6 to TRBJ2-1; the match to TRBD2 covers 11 bases. Trimming cost V 2 bases and J 9 bases; bases outside gene matches: 9. Germline CDR1 MNHNY, CDR2 SVGAGI (reference sequence). The CDR3 has 16 amino acids. The CDR3 DNA reads TGTGCCAGCAGTTACAGTCGGGTAGCGGGGGGGCTTGAGCAGTTCTTC. As protein: CASSYSRVAGGLEQFF.

This sequence joins TRBV7-9 and TRBJ1-6, with TRBD1 matching 8 bases. Germline V gene sequence: CDR1 SEHNR, CDR2 FQNEAQ (reference sequence). J gave up 10 bases and V 3 bases, and 8 bases lay outside the gene matches. The CDR3 covers 15 residues. CDR3 nucleotides: TGTGCCAGCAGCTTGACGACAGGGGTAGGGTCACCCCTCCACTTT. Its translation is CASSLTTGVGSPLHF.

Worth noting for this clonotype: A junction end diverges from the germline sequence, so it may reflect a read error. The chain uses TRBV20-1 and TRBJ2-1; D could derive from TRBD1 or TRBD2 (6 bases each). Per the germline V gene, CDR1 is DFQATT and CDR2 is SNEGSKA (reference sequence). The CDR3 contains 15 residues. The CDR3, as DNA: TGCAGTGCTAGAGATCGTGGGGACATAGCACGGGAGCAATTCTTC. Translated, it gives CSARDRGDIAREQFF.

Only one count was recorded for this clonotype. A much larger clone lies one base from this, so it may be a read error. The chain combines TRBV20-1 with TRBJ2-3; D perhaps matches TRBD2 (5 bases). There are 14 residues in the CDR3. Trimming pared 5 bases from V and 0 bases from J, leaving 12 bases between. Per germline, CDR1 DFQATT and CDR2 SNEGSKA (reference sequence). DNA of the CDR3: TGCAGTGCTGAGGTCTCGGGGAGCACAGATACGCAGTATTTT. It specifies CSAEVSGSTDTQYF.

The chain employs TRBV11-3 and TRBJ2-7, with 7 bases matching TRBD2. The CDR3 is made up of 13 amino acids. Per the germline V gene, CDR1 is SGHNT and CDR2 is YENEEA. J was trimmed by 11 bases and V by 4 bases; bases with no gene match: 11. In DNA form, the CDR3 reads TGTGCCAGCAGCTCGGGGGGAACCTACAAGAAGTACTTC. The encoded protein is CASSSGGTYKKYF.

The chain couples TRBV24-1 to TRBJ2-6; the D gene is possibly TRBD1 (5 bases). The CDR3 is made up of 16 amino acids. V was cut by 6 bases and J by 0 bases, with 11 bases left in between. Germline V CDR1 and CDR2: KGHDR, SFDVKD. In DNA form, the CDR3 reads TGTGCCACCAGTAATGGACACTACTCTGGGGCCAACGTCCTGACTTTC. It encodes CATSNGHYSGANVLTF.

A note on this clonotype: It is likely a read error, because the conserved phenylalanine at the end of the CDR3 is missing. This CDR3 reads CASSLNLATDSYEQYL. The CDR3 nucleotides read TGTGCCAGCAGCTTGAATCTAGCGACGGACTCCTACGAGCAGTACTTA. This chain links TRBV7-8 with TRBJ2-7, with D possibly matching TRBD2 (6 bases). The CDR3 is made up of 16 amino acids. CDR1 SGHVS and CDR2 FQNEAQ come from the germline V gene. V was pared by 3 bases and J by 0 bases, with 15 bases between.

As to this clonotype: A clone one base away is much larger, so this may be a read error. The chain couples TRBV5-1 to TRBJ2-2; possibly TRBD1 for D (5 bases). Trimming left V 1 base short and J 2 bases short, with 12 bases between. Germline loops: CDR1 SGHRS, CDR2 YFSETQ. The CDR3 extends over 16 amino acids. The DNA for the CDR3 is TGCGCCAGCAGCTTGAATCGACAGAGTAACACCGGGGAGCTGTTTTTT. Translating it yields CASSLNRQSNTGELFF.

V is TRBV11-2 and J is TRBJ2-3; possibly TRBD2 for D (5 bases). The germline CDR1 and CDR2 sequences are SGHAT and FQNNGV. The germline V and J ends were trimmed by 7 bases and 12 bases, with 17 bases remaining between them. The CDR3 covers 12 residues. The CDR3 sequence: CASNLVLADQYF. The CDR3 DNA reads as TGTGCCAGCAACCTTGTGCTAGCAGATCAGTATTTT. Full variable domain (outside the CDR3, taken from reference TRBV11-2 and TRBJ2-3): EAGVAQSPRYKIIEKRQSVAFWCNPISGHATLYWYQQILGQGPKLLIQFQNNGVVDDSQLPKDRFSAERLKGVDSTLKIQPAKLEDSAVYLCASNLVLADQYFGPGTRLTVL.

V usage is TRBV4-1 and J usage is TRBJ2-1; 9 bases are shared with TRBD2. J was trimmed by 12 bases and V by 3 bases; bases with no gene match: 24. This CDR3 spans 19 amino acids. In germline, CDR1 is MGHRA, CDR2 YSYEKL. The CDR3 loop reads CASSHTGTSWGACVLGQFF. CDR3 DNA sequence: TGCGCCAGCAGCCATACCGGGACTAGCTGGGGGGCCTGTGTTTTGGGGCAGTTCTTC.

The chain links TRBV29-1 to TRBJ1-2; no reliable D call. The length of the CDR3 is 15 residues. Trimming shortened V by 4 bases and J by 3 bases, and 18 bases separated the two germline ends. Germline lookup yields CDR1 SQVTM and CDR2 ANQGSEA. CDR3 nucleotides: TGCAGCGTTGTTGCCGCAAGCCTGACACACTATGGCTACACCTTC. Protein product: CSVVAASLTHYGYTF.

As to this clonotype: A clone one base away is much larger, so this may be a read error. The chain recombines TRBV5-6 with TRBJ2-7; no clear D. Germline-derived CDR1 and CDR2 are SGHDT and YYEEEE. The CDR3 extends over 13 amino acids. Trimming stripped 6 bases from V and 5 bases from J, with 15 bases between. CDR3 sequence: CASTPTGEDEQYF. The DNA for the CDR3 is TGTGCCAGCACCCCCACCGGTGAGGACGAGCAGTACTTC. The full variable domain, with the rest looked up from reference TRBV5-6 and TRBJ2-7, is DAGVTQSPTHLIKTRGQQVTLRCSPKSGHDTVSWYQQALGQGPQFIFQYYEEEERQRGNFPDRFSGHQFPNYSSELNVNALLLGDSALYLCASTPTGEDEQYFGPGTRLTVT.

CDR3 loop: CASSIDRQTRDGYTF. Written as DNA, the CDR3 is TGTGCCAGTAGTATAGATCGGCAGACCCGCGATGGCTACACCTTC. V is TRBV19 and J is TRBJ1-2; no firm D call. Germline V lookup: CDR1 LNHDA, CDR2 SQIVND (reference sequence). V lost 0 bases to trimming and J lost 6 bases, with 14 bases between them. The CDR3 runs to 15 residues.

As concerns this clonotype: The conserved phenylalanine or tryptophan normally closing the CDR3 is absent here, so this likely arose from a read error. V usage is TRBV4-1 and J usage is TRBJ2-3; 10 positions match TRBD2. V gave up 2 bases and J gave up 1 base; unmatched junction bases: 12. Germline V gene data show CDR1 as MGHRA and CDR2 as YSYEKL. This CDR3 region has 19 residues. CDR3 coding DNA: TGCGCCAGCAGCCAACGGTTTGGGACTAGCGTACTCGGCACAGATACGCAGTATCTT. Translated: CASSQRFGTSVLGTDTQYL.

On this clonotype itself: Possible read error: a much larger clone is one base away. The gene calls are TRBV6-2 or TRBV6-3 and TRBJ1-4; 10 positions agree with TRBD1. The V segment lost 5 bases and the J segment 0 bases; nucleotides outside the gene matches: 6. Germline V lookup: CDR1 MNHEY, CDR2 SVGEGT. CDR3 size: 17 residues. CDR3 sequence: CASSKGQGRSTNEKLFF. The CDR3, as DNA: TGTGCCAGCAGTAAGGGACAGGGGAGATCAACTAATGAAAAACTGTTTTTT.

A word on this clonotype: This may be a read error, as it is one base from a much larger clone. The chain employs TRBV20-1 and TRBJ2-7, with D unresolved. V dropped 7 bases and J dropped 3 bases, with 10 bases sitting between them. Germline V lookup: CDR1 DFQATT, CDR2 SNEGSKA (reference sequence). This CDR3 is 11 amino acids long. CDR3 sequence: CSVSRDYEQYF. CDR3 DNA sequence: TGCAGTGTTAGTAGGGACTACGAGCAGTACTTC.